Each of the 13 T cell receptor beta chains below was sequenced from the same sample in a study of shared clonotypes between healthy human individuals. This table comes from immunoSEQ multiplex PCR, and its TCRdb copy is limited to in-frame clones, with some not included. The table lists about 680,000 clones, roughly nine tenths of them singletons, with 24% in the top ten. CD45RO-negative, CCR7-positively selected cells formed the naive CD8 fraction, excluding terminally differentiated effector memory CD45RA+ cells. Sequencing input: naive CD8+ T cells sorted from blood. All receptors come from a man aged 30 to 39 in good health.

The chain links TRBV4-1 to TRBJ2-7, with 10 bases lining up with TRBD2. Per the germline V gene, CDR1 is MGHRA and CDR2 is YSYEKL. CDR3 size: 15 residues. V gave up 3 bases and J gave up 5 bases; unmatched junction bases: 7. The CDR3 sequence is CASSHRSSGRDEQYF. The CDR3 DNA reads TGCGCCAGCAGCCATCGTTCTAGCGGGAGAGACGAGCAGTACTTC.

The J gene is TRBJ2-1, the V gene TRBV10-1; possible D gene TRBD1, 5 bases. This CDR3 contains 14 residues. V was trimmed by 3 bases and J by 1 base, leaving 7 bases between them. Looked up from germline, CDR1 is WNHNN and CDR2 is SYGVQD (reference sequence). The CDR3 bases are TGCGCCAGCAGTGACCAGGGTTCCTACAATGAGCAGTTCTTC. It yields the protein CASSDQGSYNEQFF.

This chain connects TRBV11-3 to TRBJ2-4; 8 positions agree with TRBD1. The germline gives CDR1 SGHNT, CDR2 YENEEA. The V gene end was trimmed by 5 bases and the J gene end by 0 bases; junction bases not matched to a gene: 6. CDR3 length: 16 residues. The CDR3 region is CASSGDRSLAKNIQYF. The CDR3 DNA follows: TGTGCCAGCAGCGGGGACAGGAGCCTAGCCAAAAACATTCAGTACTTC.

The rearrangement uses TRBV4-3 and TRBJ2-1; D is ambiguous. Deletions cut 1 base from V and 0 bases from J, with 10 bases between. Per the germline V gene, CDR1 is LGHNA and CDR2 is YSLEER. The CDR3 has 16 amino acids. CDR3 DNA sequence: TGCGCCAGCAGCCAAGTGGCAGCGAGCTCCTACAATGAGCAGTTCTTC. Translated, it gives CASSQVAASSYNEQFF.

This rearrangement joins TRBV6-6 to TRBJ1-1; D call uncertain. Germline assignment: CDR1 MNHNY and CDR2 SVGAGI (reference sequence). Trimming pared 8 bases from V and 4 bases from J, leaving 8 bases between. CDR3 length: 11 residues. Here the CDR3 DNA reads TGTGCCAGCTCGGTGGGCACTGAAGCTTTCTTT. Encoded protein: CASSVGTEAFF.

CDR3 region: CSVGLPSTDTQYF. In nucleotides, the CDR3 is TGCAGCGTGGGACTACCTAGCACAGATACGCAGTATTTT. This chain links TRBV29-1 with TRBJ2-3; 7 bases fit TRBD2. The trim removed 6 bases at V and 0 bases at J, leaving 3 bases unmatched. Germline V lookup: CDR1 SQVTM, CDR2 ANQGSEA. The CDR3 contains 13 residues.

The chain uses TRBV7-9 and TRBJ2-7; tentative D call: TRBD2 (5 bases). The germline gives CDR1 SEHNR, CDR2 FQNEAQ (reference sequence). V was shortened by 5 bases and J by 6 bases, with 11 bases between the two germline ends. The CDR3 extends over 12 amino acids. The CDR3 reads CASSRGLSEQYF. CDR3 nucleotide sequence: TGTGCCAGCAGCCGAGGACTCTCCGAGCAGTACTTC.

The genes are TRBV5-1 and TRBJ2-7; 8 bases map to TRBD2. The germline V gene encodes CDR1 SGHRS and CDR2 YFSETQ. V shed 4 bases and J 6 bases; nucleotides not matched to a gene: 12. CDR3 length: 15 residues. The CDR3 sequence: CASSRKVGGEGEQYF. The CDR3 DNA sequence: TGCGCCAGCAGCCGGAAGGTCGGGGGGGAAGGCGAGCAGTACTTC.

The CDR3 DNA follows: TGTGCCAGCAGCCGTCCCGGGACTAGCGGGAGGGAAGAGACCCAGTACTTC. Translation: CASSRPGTSGREETQYF. The chain links TRBV7-9 to TRBJ2-5; 16 bases align to TRBD2. The length of the CDR3 is 17 residues. The germline gives CDR1 SEHNR, CDR2 FQNEAQ (reference sequence). Unmatched junction bases numbered 6, after V lost 5 bases and J lost 3 bases.

The chain combines TRBV11-2 with TRBJ2-7, with 10 bases matching TRBD2. The trim removed 5 bases at V and 6 bases at J, leaving 4 bases unmatched. Germline V lookup: CDR1 SGHAT, CDR2 FQNNGV. The CDR3 contains 13 residues. The CDR3 region is CASSPLAGAEQYF. DNA for the CDR3: TGTGCCAGCAGCCCCCTAGCGGGAGCCGAGCAGTACTTC.

The chain couples TRBV9 to TRBJ2-7; 7 bases are shared with TRBD2. V was clipped by 3 bases and J by 2 bases; unmatched bases: 5. The CDR3 extends over 14 amino acids. The germline V gene encodes CDR1 SGDLS and CDR2 YYNGEE. The CDR3 spells CASSGASGAYEQYF. The CDR3 nucleotides are TGTGCCAGCAGCGGAGCTAGCGGTGCCTACGAGCAGTACTTC. Using reference TRBV9 and TRBJ2-7 for the parts outside the CDR3, the full variable domain is DSGVTQTPKHLITATGQRVTLRCSPRSGDLSVYWYQQSLDQGLQFLIQYYNGEERAKGNILERFSAQQFPDLHSELNLSSLELGDSALYFCASSGASGAYEQYFGPGTRLTVT.

The rearrangement joins TRBV11-2 to TRBJ2-2, with no clear D. The CDR3 contains 12 residues. V gave up 4 bases and J gave up 9 bases, with 9 bases separating them. Germline assignment: CDR1 SGHAT and CDR2 FQNNGV. The CDR3 DNA sequence: TGTGCCAGCAGCTCAATTGCTCGGGAGCTGTTTTTT. Translation gives CASSSIARELFF.

The V and J genes are TRBV27 and TRBJ2-1; a weak D match, TRBD1 (5 bases). This CDR3 region has 13 residues. Germline CDR1 MNHEY, CDR2 SMNVEV (reference sequence). V was cut by 5 bases and J by 5 bases, with 10 bases left in between. Here the CDR3 DNA reads TGTGCCAGCAGTCCAAGGACACACAATGAGCAGTTCTTC. This encodes CASSPRTHNEQFF.